The rows below give T cell receptor beta chains drawn from one sample of a study of blood T cells in healthy people across ages. TCRdb re-called the 5' RACE reads with MiXCR, one entry per CDR3 protein. The sample contains some 1.7 million distinct CDR3 sequences, roughly 28% of which appear only once. Specimen: blood. The source is a woman aged 25-40 years in good health. CDR3s include the opening cysteine and the closing phenylalanine or tryptophan. A D gene is named only where the DNA matches it firmly. For some rows the clone size is stated as once, few or many, or as a class when expanded; others skip it.

>.|TRBJ2-1|.|TRBV3-1
CASSQDEGRKFF
TGTGCCAGCAGCCAAGACGAGGGCCGGAAGTTCTTC
>.|TRBJ2-7|TRBD2|TRBV5-1
CASGMSGGARYEQYF
TGCGCCAGCGGGATGAGCGGGGGGGCTCGATACGAGCAGTACTTC
>.|TRBJ1-1|.|TRBV12-3/TRBV12-4
CASSPEGGGTEAFF
TGTGCCAGCAGCCCTGAGGGAGGGGGCACTGAAGCTTTCTTT
>.|TRBJ2-1|.|TRBV9
CASSVGDSIYNEQFF
TGTGCCAGCAGCGTAGGAGACAGTATCTACAATGAGCAGTTCTTC
>many|TRBJ2-3|.|TRBV5-1
CASSLRGDLGTDTQYF
TGCGCCAGCAGCTTGCGCGGCGACTTAGGGACCGATACGCAGTATTTT
>many|TRBJ1-2|.|TRBV10-1
CASSDGTTYGYTF
TGCGCCAGCAGTGATGGGACAACCTATGGCTACACCTTC
>.|TRBJ1-2|.|TRBV7-2
CASSPELGPAKLGYTF
TGTGCCAGCAGCCCTGAGTTGGGGCCTGCCAAGCTTGGCTACACCTTC
>.|TRBJ1-2|.|TRBV20-1
CSALLGHNGYTF
TGCAGTGCCCTATTAGGACATAACGGCTACACCTTC
>few|TRBJ1-5|.|TRBV6-5
CASSYSPPGNSNQPQHF
TGTGCCAGCAGTTACTCGCCCCCCGGGAATAGCAATCAGCCCCAGCATTTT
>few|TRBJ1-1|TRBD1|TRBV7-2
CASSLRPGQARTEAFF
TGTGCCAGCAGCTTAAGGCCGGGACAGGCGCGGACTGAAGCTTTCTTT
>few|TRBJ1-2|.|TRBV28
CASSLPGPRDYGYTF
TGTGCCAGCAGTCTCCCGGGACCCCGGGACTATGGCTACACCTTC
>.|TRBJ1-1|TRBD1|TRBV12-3/TRBV12-4
CASSGQGVSEAFF
TGTGCCAGCAGTGGACAGGGGGTCTCTGAAGCTTTCTTT
>many|TRBJ2-1|TRBD2|TRBV20-1
CSAREAGPTYNEQFF
TGCAGTGCTAGAGAAGCGGGACCAACCTACAATGAGCAGTTCTTC
>many|TRBJ2-1|TRBD1|TRBV24-1
CATSDTRDRGNEQFF
TGTGCCACCAGTGATACCCGGGACAGGGGAAATGAGCAGTTCTTC
>few|TRBJ2-2|TRBD1|TRBV20-1
CSAIRQGGMTGELFF
TGCAGTGCTATCCGACAGGGCGGAATGACCGGGGAGCTGTTTTTT
>.|TRBJ2-3|TRBD2|TRBV5-4
CASSVGIGTSPEDTQYF
TGCGCCAGCAGCGTAGGTATCGGGACTAGTCCCGAAGATACGCAGTATTTT